The 15 T cell receptor beta chains below all came from one sample that was sequenced in a study of regulatory T cells in long-lasting Graves disease. The sample's time point: newly diagnosed GD, antithyroid drugs for less than 3 months. RNA isolated from PBMCs was used to make the TCR library. Construction of the TCR beta libraries employed iRepertoire HTBI primers in conjunction with Arm-PCR of CDR3 regions. TCRdb called the multiplex PCR reads again in MiXCR, with one record for every CDR3 protein. This sample has hundreds of thousands of distinct CDR3 sequences, with about 16% found just once. In addition, the sample was reused for a study of T cells in Graves' hyperthyroidism and ophthalmopathy.

The sample was peripheral blood mononuclear cells (PBMCs), taken at new diagnosis, from a patient treated with antithyroid drugs. All receptors derive from a woman aged 25 to 39 with Graves disease.

Regarding this clonotype: A much larger clone sits a single nucleotide away, making a read error possible. Since the CDR3 does not end with the conserved phenylalanine or tryptophan, this likely comes from a read error. This sequence joins TRBV6-2 or TRBV6-3 and TRBJ1-2; D possibly corresponds to TRBD1 (5 bases). The CDR3 extends over 13 amino acids. The germline V gene encodes CDR1 MNHEY and CDR2 SVGEGT. The ends were cut back, 4 bases at V and 4 bases at J, with 10 bases in the middle. The CDR3 is CASSSRGVYGYTL. The CDR3 DNA is TGTGCCAGCAGTTCTCGGGGGGTCTATGGCTACACCCTC.

This chain joins TRBV5-1 and TRBJ2-3, with 14 nucleotides matching TRBD2. Germline-derived CDR1 and CDR2 are SGHRS and YFSETQ. The length of the CDR3 is 17 residues. V was clipped by 6 bases and J by 4 bases; unmatched bases: 10. The DNA of the CDR3 is TGCGCCAGCAACTACCCGGGACTAGCGGGAGAGGCAGATACGCAGTATTTT. It codes for CASNYPGLAGEADTQYF.

In this sample, this clonotype turned up many times. This sequence joins TRBV12-3 or TRBV12-4 and TRBJ2-3, with a tentative D call TRBD1 (5 bases). The CDR3 sequence is 14 residues long. The ends were cut back, 2 bases at V and 5 bases at J, with 11 bases in the middle. The DNA of the CDR3 is TGTGCCAGCAGTTTACGGCAGGGTGGAGATACGCAGTATTTT. This translates into CASSLRQGGDTQYF.

V gene TRBV25-1 combines with J gene TRBJ2-2; 8 bases align to TRBD1. The germline V gene has CDR1 MGHDK and CDR2 SYGVNS. The CDR3 loop spans 13 amino acids. The ends lost 9 bases at V and 4 bases at J; junction bases unmatched: 4. The CDR3 sequence: CASGQGGTGELFF. For the CDR3, the DNA is TGTGCCAGTGGACAGGGCGGCACCGGGGAGCTGTTTTTT.

CDR3 region: CSPQGRGRLKSSYEQYF. The CDR3, as DNA: TGCAGCCCCCAGGGCAGGGGCCGCCTAAAAAGCTCCTACGAGCAGTACTTC. The chain joins TRBV20-1 to TRBJ2-7, with D possibly being TRBD1 (6 bases). Germline-derived CDR1 and CDR2 are DFQATT and SNEGSKA (reference sequence). This CDR3 region has 17 residues.

This clonotype was counted at least ten times. The chain couples TRBV11-2 to TRBJ2-7; D is ambiguous. This CDR3 has 15 amino acids. Germline V gene sequence: CDR1 SGHAT, CDR2 FQNNGV. Trimming took off 3 bases at V and 3 bases at J, with 15 bases between the two ends. The CDR3 DNA sequence: TGTGCCAGCAGCTTGGACCCCCTCACCCTCTACGAGCAGTACTTC. This sequence encodes CASSLDPLTLYEQYF.

The chain uses TRBV6-1 and TRBJ2-5; D uncertain. CDR1 and CDR2 (germline): MNHNS, SASEGT. V dropped 7 bases and J dropped 0 bases, with 15 bases sitting between them. The CDR3 is made up of 15 amino acids. CDR3 in DNA: TGTGCCAGCACCCTAAGTCTGACGTACCAAGAGACCCAGTACTTC. Residues: CASTLSLTYQETQYF.

This clonotype occurred many times. This sequence joins TRBV7-9 and TRBJ2-7; no definite D call. Germline V gene lookup returns CDR1 SEHNR and CDR2 FQNEAQ (reference sequence). This CDR3 has 15 residues. Between the trimmed V and J ends, which lost 5 bases and 3 bases, there was a span of 17 bases. For the CDR3, the DNA is TGTGCCAGCAGCCCAGGTTGGATGGCCAGCTACGAGCAGTACTTC. Its translation: CASSPGWMASYEQYF.

The sample holds many counts of this clonotype. V usage is TRBV20-1 and J usage is TRBJ2-5; TRBD1 matches at 7 bases. J was trimmed by 1 base and V by 6 bases; bases with no gene match: 2. Germline V gene lookup returns CDR1 DFQATT and CDR2 SNEGSKA (reference sequence). This CDR3 comprises 12 residues. The CDR3 protein is CSAKGAQETQYF. CDR3 in DNA: TGCAGTGCGAAGGGGGCCCAAGAGACCCAGTACTTC.

This clonotype was detected only a few times. The chain joins TRBV13 to TRBJ2-1, with D perhaps TRBD2 (6 bases). The V and J ends lost 2 bases and 9 bases respectively, with 17 bases between them. The germline CDR1 and CDR2 sequences are PRHDT and FYEKMQ (reference sequence). The CDR3 loop spans 15 amino acids. CDR3 protein: CASSLSPGLLSEQFF. The CDR3 region has the DNA TGTGCCAGCAGCTTATCACCGGGACTTCTCAGTGAGCAGTTCTTC.

This clonotype showed up just a few times. The V and J genes are TRBV30 and TRBJ2-1; D gene ambiguous. Per the germline V gene, CDR1 is GTSNPN and CDR2 is SVGIG (reference sequence). Trimming cost V 4 bases and J 9 bases, with 13 bases left between them. This CDR3 is 12 amino acids long. CDR3 sequence reads: CAWIQQPGEQFF. CDR3 DNA sequence: TGTGCCTGGATACAGCAACCGGGTGAGCAGTTCTTC.

This clonotype has ten or more counts. The genes are TRBV7-3 and TRBJ1-1; D may be TRBD1 (5 bases). V lost 5 bases and J 9 bases, leaving 16 bases between the germline ends. CDR3 length: 13 amino acids. Germline CDR1 SGHTA, CDR2 FQGTGA. CDR3 residues: CASSPGKEGQAFF. CDR3 coding DNA: TGTGCCAGCAGCCCAGGGAAGGAGGGGCAAGCTTTCTTT.

With regard to this clonotype: This could be a read error, since a much larger clone is one nucleotide away. The chain combines TRBV7-2 with TRBJ1-4; D call uncertain. Germline loops: CDR1 SGHTA, CDR2 FQGNSA. The CDR3 sequence is 13 residues long. V lost 5 bases, J lost 12 bases, and 16 bases lay in between. CDR3: CASSPTTGRQLFF. The CDR3 coding sequence is TGTGCCAGCAGCCCCACAACGGGGAGGCAACTGTTTTTT.

This clonotype was recorded at least ten times. The rearrangement uses TRBV7-3 and TRBJ2-2; 7 bases line up with TRBD2. CDR1 SGHTA and CDR2 FQGTGA come from the germline V gene. V gave up 2 bases and J gave up 4 bases; unmatched junction bases: 1. The CDR3 contains 14 residues. CDR3 coding DNA: TGTGCCAGCAGCTTAGGGAGGGGCACCGGGGAGCTGTTTTTT. Protein: CASSLGRGTGELFF. The full variable domain, in which reference TRBV7-3 and TRBJ2-2 provide the parts outside the CDR3, is GAGVSQTPSNKVTEKGKYVELRCDPISGHTALYWYRQSLGQGPEFLIYFQGTGAADDSGLPNDRFFAVRPEGSVSTLKIQRTERGDSAVYLCASSLGRGTGELFFGEGSRLTVL.

This clonotype occurred many times. The CDR3 nucleotides are TGTGCCAGCAGTGAAGAACTAGCGGACAGGGGCCAGTACTTC. This gives the protein CASSEELADRGQYF. The chain recombines TRBV6-2 or TRBV6-3 with TRBJ2-5, with TRBD1 as a possible D gene (9 bases). In germline, CDR1 is MNHEY, CDR2 SVGEGT. This CDR3 has 14 residues. V was clipped by 5 bases and J by 10 bases, with 20 bases between them.